The clone carrying this T cell receptor (beta chain) was detected a few times. Antigen unknown. Looked up from germline, CDR1 is MNHEY and CDR2 is SMNVEV (reference sequence). The germline V and J ends were trimmed by 1 base and 7 bases, with 14 bases remaining between them. The CDR3 has 15 amino acids. This record comes from a study of T cell repertoires in aging, cancer and after chemotherapy. Study outcomes and limitations: Rebound thymic output was suggested by rising median generation probability during chemotherapy in each cancer cohort. Age-matched healthy donors had significantly more diverse, less clonal blood TCR repertoires than untreated cancer patients.

Rearranged V-D-J TRB sequences were amplified with a mixed TRB-A/B primer pool. From the multiplex PCR reads, TCRdb called clonotypes with MiXCR, one entry per CDR3 protein. The sample holds around 20,000 distinct CDR3 sequences, about two fifths seen once. Peripheral blood genomic DNA, not sorted cells or RNA, was the template. Source material: blood. This chain links TRBV27 with TRBJ2-1; D not resolved. The receptor was isolated from a human donor with a solid tumor. This CDR3 reads CASSLFYSRRNEQFF. The CDR3, as DNA: TGTGCCAGCAGTTTATTTTACAGCAGGCGGAATGAGCAGTTCTTC.